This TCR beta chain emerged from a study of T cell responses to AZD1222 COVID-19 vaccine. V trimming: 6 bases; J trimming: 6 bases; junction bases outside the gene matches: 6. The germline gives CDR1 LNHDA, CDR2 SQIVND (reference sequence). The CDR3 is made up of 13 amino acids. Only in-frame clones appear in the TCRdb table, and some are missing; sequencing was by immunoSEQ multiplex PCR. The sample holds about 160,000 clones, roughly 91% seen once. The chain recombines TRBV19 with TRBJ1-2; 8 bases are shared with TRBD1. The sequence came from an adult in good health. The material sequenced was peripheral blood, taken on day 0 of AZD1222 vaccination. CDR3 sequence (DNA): TGTGCCAGTAGCCCAACAGGGGGGGATGGCTACACCTTC. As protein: CASSPTGGDGYTF.